The 11 T cell receptor beta chains reported below all come from one sample, sequenced in a study of T cell responses to AZD1222 COVID-19 vaccine. Clones were read by immunoSEQ multiplex PCR, and TCRdb kept only the in-frame ones, dropping some. This sample has approximately 71,000 clones, with almost 90% found just once. Sequencing was performed on peripheral blood, taken on day 0 of AZD1222 vaccination. Receptor source: an adult in good health.

The chain is built from TRBV29-1 and TRBJ2-5, with no clear D. Germline V gives CDR1 SQVTM, CDR2 ANQGSEA. V was pared by 4 bases and J by 5 bases, with 11 bases between. The CDR3 is 12 residues long. The DNA of the CDR3 is TGCAGCGTTGTAGAGTCCTGGGAGACCCAGTACTTC. Translation gives CSVVESWETQYF.

The chain is built from TRBV27 and TRBJ2-5, with TRBD1 identical over 7 bases. V was clipped by 8 bases and J by 4 bases; unmatched bases: 13. CDR1 MNHEY and CDR2 SMNVEV come from the germline V gene (reference sequence). The CDR3 is made up of 15 amino acids. CDR3 sequence reads: CASRRGTTGSETQYF. DNA for the CDR3: TGTGCCAGCCGAAGAGGAACGACAGGGTCAGAGACCCAGTACTTC.

This clone has just one count. The chain is built from TRBV24-1 and TRBJ2-3; D gene ambiguous. CDR3 length equals 14 residues. Between the trimmed V and J ends, which lost 3 bases and 4 bases, there was a span of 10 bases. Germline V CDR1 and CDR2: KGHDR, SFDVKD. The CDR3 bases are TGTGCCACCAGTGATCATGGGTCAGCAGATACGCAGTATTTT. This sequence encodes CATSDHGSADTQYF.

The chain joins TRBV20-1 to TRBJ1-1; D is unclear. This CDR3 spans 11 amino acids. Germline CDR1 reads DFQATT; CDR2 reads SNEGSKA (reference sequence). Trimming removed 6 bases at V and 6 bases at J, with 11 bases between. The CDR3 region has the DNA TGCAGTGCCCCGGGCCCCGCTGAAGCTTTCTTT. Residues: CSAPGPAEAFF.

V gene TRBV20-1 combines with J gene TRBJ2-7, with D possibly TRBD1 on 5 matching bases. V was pared by 7 bases and J by 6 bases, with 13 bases between. The CDR3 has 11 amino acids. Germline V CDR1 and CDR2: DFQATT, SNEGSKA (reference sequence). For the CDR3, the DNA is TGCAGTGTTCACCCAGGGCGCGAGCAGTACTTC. Translation gives CSVHPGREQYF.

This sequence joins TRBV19 and TRBJ1-1; the D is unclear. Trimming pared 6 bases from V and 2 bases from J, leaving 10 bases between. The length of the CDR3 is 13 residues. CDR1 and CDR2 from the germline V gene are LNHDA and SQIVND (reference sequence). The CDR3 reads CASSPRGNTEAFF. The CDR3 bases are TGTGCCAGTAGCCCCCGAGGCAACACTGAAGCTTTCTTT.

The chain combines TRBV19 with TRBJ2-7; TRBD2 aligns across 10 bases. This CDR3 comprises 15 residues. Germline V gene data show CDR1 as LNHDA and CDR2 as SQIVND (reference sequence). The junction had 5 bases not matched to a gene; V was cut back by 5 bases and J by 1 base. The CDR3 protein is CASSDGLAASYEQYF. CDR3 nucleotide sequence: TGTGCCAGTAGTGACGGACTAGCGGCTTCCTACGAGCAGTACTTC.

This clone was observed once. The chain couples TRBV28 to TRBJ2-3, with 7 positions matching TRBD2. After removal of 7 bases from V and 4 bases from J, the junction contained 8 bases not matched to a gene. The CDR3 is 14 amino acids. Germline V gene sequence: CDR1 MDHEN, CDR2 SYDVKM. The CDR3 loop reads CASTRTRRSDTQYF. The CDR3 DNA reads as TGTGCCAGCACCCGGACTAGAAGATCAGATACGCAGTATTTT. Supplemented by reference TRBV28 and TRBJ2-3, the full variable domain reads DVKVTQSSRYLVKRTGEKVFLECVQDMDHENMFWYRQDPGLGLRLIYFSYDVKMKEKGDIPEGYSVSREKKERFSLILESASTNQTSMYLCASTRTRRSDTQYFGPGTRLTVL.

The rearrangement uses TRBV3-1 (or the pseudogene TRBV3-2) and TRBJ2-1; no firm D call. This CDR3 contains 16 residues. Germline V gene data show CDR1 as LGHDT and CDR2 as YNNKEL (reference sequence). The ends were cut back, 0 bases at V and 3 bases at J, with 12 bases in the middle. Here the CDR3 DNA reads TGTGCCAGCAGCCAAGAACGGATCGCGCGCTACAATGAGCAGTTCTTC. Translation: CASSQERIARYNEQFF.

The rearrangement joins TRBV25-1 to TRBJ1-4, with no clear D. Germline V lookup: CDR1 MGHDK, CDR2 SYGVNS. V was clipped by 4 bases and J by 0 bases, with 9 bases between them. This CDR3 has 15 residues. The CDR3 sequence: CASSVHEPTNEKLFF. The CDR3, as DNA: TGTGCCAGCAGTGTTCATGAACCAACTAATGAAAAACTGTTTTTT.

The chain links TRBV5-1 to TRBJ2-2, with 11 positions matching TRBD1. The junction had 1 base not matched to a gene; V was cut back by 1 base and J by 2 bases. CDR1 is SGHRS, CDR2 YFSETQ, per germline. CDR3 length equals 16 residues. CDR3 in amino acids: CASSLRTGGNTGELFF. The DNA of the CDR3 is TGCGCCAGCAGCTTGAGGACAGGGGGCAACACCGGGGAGCTGTTTTTT.